This paragraph covers one T cell receptor (beta chain) sequence. Its antigen is as yet unknown. The sample is drawn from a study of T cell repertoires in cytomegalovirus infection. Study in general: Public TCR beta signatures marked donors with CMV infection and the matching HLA. Study-wide findings and caveats: In two of eight donors, the top clonotype was HLA-C-restricted CMV-specific. Cumulative public TCR beta family frequency identified CMV carriers with the relevant HLA.

V trimming: 3 bases; J trimming: 0 bases; junction bases outside the gene matches: 1. CDR1 is ENHRY and CDR2 is SYGVKD in the germline V gene. The CDR3 loop spans 15 amino acids. MiXCR was run by TCRdb on the reads, yielding one entry per CDR3 protein. The sample contains under 800,000 distinct CDR3 sequences, 24% of which appear only once. The chain has TRBV10-3 and TRBJ2-1, with TRBD2 identical over 8 bases. The sequenced sample consisted of CD8+ T cells from PBMCs. The receptor was isolated from a human donor in good health (CMV status not recorded). Some clones in this sample may be carry-over from other donors' samples. CDR3 in amino acids: CAISDRGGSYNEQFF. The DNA of the CDR3 is TGTGCCATCAGTGACCGGGGGGGCTCCTACAATGAGCAGTTCTTC.